Sequencing of this TCR beta chain was carried out in a study of post-analysis software for immune sequencing data. Prepared libraries of TCR beta cDNA carried unique molecular identifiers. TCRdb re-called the PCR reads through MiXCR, storing one row per CDR3 protein. In the table there are 650,000 to 850,000 distinct CDR3 sequences, 40% to 55% of which are singletons. Study outcomes and limitations: Samples prepared in the same batch strongly co-clustered by F measure. Four to six TRBV segments were more frequent in patients than controls; TRBV5-6, TRBV5-1 and TRBV20-1 belonged to this group. Controls significantly exceeded multiple sclerosis patients in normalized Chao1 diversity.

For this clonotype: Its antigen is unknown.

CDR3 length: 15 amino acids. Trimming at V came to 5 bases and at J to 11 bases, leaving 16 bases not matched to a gene. Germline V CDR1 and CDR2: SNHLY, FYNNEI. This chain uses TRBV2 with TRBJ2-3, with 7 bases that match TRBD1. The clonotype comes from a girl between 5 and 17 years old with multiple sclerosis. The sequencing sample was made of blood. The DNA for the CDR3 is TGTGCCAGCAGTTCGGGACAGCCCCAACGAGGTGTGCAGTATTTT. Translation gives CASSSGQPQRGVQYF. Based on the CDR3 plus reference TRBV2 and TRBJ2-3, the full variable domain is EPEVTQTPSHQVTQMGQEVILRCVPISNHLYFYWYRQILGQKVEFLVSFYNNEISEKSEIFDDQFSVERPDGSNFTLKIRSTKLEDSAMYFCASSSGQPQRGVQYFGPGTRLTVL.